This T cell receptor beta chain comes out of a study of T cells in localized non-small cell lung cancer. Points from the study as a whole: Appearances in adjacent lung were noted for a median about 50 of the top 100 tumor clones. Only one tumor region was sequenced, so heterogeneity remains possible. An association was observed between higher blood T cell density and longer overall survival.

Data came from immunoSEQ multiplex PCR; TCRdb stores just in-frame clones and leaves some out. The table records 20,000 to 25,000 clones, roughly 89% of them present only once. In regard to this clone: Its target is unknown.

This CDR3 has 16 amino acids. Per the germline V gene, CDR1 is SGHAT and CDR2 is FQNNGV. Trimming pared 1 base from V and 1 base from J, leaving 10 bases between. The sample was peripheral blood, taken before any cancer treatment. The receptor's source is a man between 40 and 75 years old with stage I squamous cell lung carcinoma. This chain joins TRBV11-2 and TRBJ1-4; D not resolved. CDR3 DNA sequence: TGTGCCAGCAGCTTAGGGGGAGTCAAAACTAATGAAAAACTGTTTTTT. This gives the protein CASSLGGVKTNEKLFF.